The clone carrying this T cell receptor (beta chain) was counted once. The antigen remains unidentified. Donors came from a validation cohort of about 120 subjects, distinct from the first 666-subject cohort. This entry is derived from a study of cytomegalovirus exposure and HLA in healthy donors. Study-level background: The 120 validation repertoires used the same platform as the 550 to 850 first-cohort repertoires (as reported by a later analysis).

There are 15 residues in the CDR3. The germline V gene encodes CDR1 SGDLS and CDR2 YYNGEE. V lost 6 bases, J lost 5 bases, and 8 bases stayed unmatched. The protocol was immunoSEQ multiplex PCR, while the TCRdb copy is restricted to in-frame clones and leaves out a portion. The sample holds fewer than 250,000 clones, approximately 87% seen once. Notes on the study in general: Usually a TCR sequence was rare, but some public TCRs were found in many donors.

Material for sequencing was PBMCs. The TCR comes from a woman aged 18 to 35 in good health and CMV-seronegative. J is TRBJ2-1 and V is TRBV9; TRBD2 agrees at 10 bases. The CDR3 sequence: CASNPLAGDNNEQFF. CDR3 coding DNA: TGTGCCAGCAACCCTCTAGCGGGGGACAACAATGAGCAGTTCTTC.